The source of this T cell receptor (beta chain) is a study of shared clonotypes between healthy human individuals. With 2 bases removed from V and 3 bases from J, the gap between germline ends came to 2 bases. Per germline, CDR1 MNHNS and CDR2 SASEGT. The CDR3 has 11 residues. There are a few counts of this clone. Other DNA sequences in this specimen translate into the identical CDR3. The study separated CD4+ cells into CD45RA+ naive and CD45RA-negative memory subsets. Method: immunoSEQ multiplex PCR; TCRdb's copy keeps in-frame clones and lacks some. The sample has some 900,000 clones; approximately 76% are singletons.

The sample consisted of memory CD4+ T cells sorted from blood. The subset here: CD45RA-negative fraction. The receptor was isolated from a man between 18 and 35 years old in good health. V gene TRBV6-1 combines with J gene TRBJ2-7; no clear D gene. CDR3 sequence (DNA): TGTGCCAGCAGTGAATACTACGAGCAGTACTTC. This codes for CASSEYYEQYF.